These 2 T cell receptor beta chains came from one sample sequenced in a study of T cells after yellow fever vaccination. MiXCR, applied by TCRdb to the 5' RACE reads, yields one record per CDR3 protein. The sample carries 200,000 to 250,000 distinct CDR3 sequences, less than 8.5% recorded once. Sequenced here: CD4+ T cells sorted from PBMCs, sampled 15 days after the yellow fever booster vaccination. These receptor sequences come from a man between 25 and 39 years old who received the YFV17D yellow fever vaccine.

This clonotype was seen repeatedly, ten times or more. CDR3 protein: CASSRLGTSTGELFF. The CDR3 DNA reads TGTGCCAGCAGCCGACTAGGAACGAGCACCGGGGAGCTGTTTTTT. This chain connects TRBV14 to TRBJ2-2, with D possibly TRBD2 on 6 matching bases. Trimming cost V 4 bases and J 4 bases, with 13 bases left between them. This CDR3 has 15 amino acids. CDR1 and CDR2 from the germline V gene are SGHDN and FVKESK.

The sample holds many counts of this clonotype. J is TRBJ1-4 and V is TRBV6-1; TRBD1 agrees at 8 bases. In germline, CDR1 is MNHNS, CDR2 SASEGT. Unmatched junction bases numbered 13, after V lost 8 bases and J lost 8 bases. This CDR3 has 15 amino acids. Here the CDR3 DNA reads TGTGCCAGCCTTAGGGACCAGGGGGCCAACGAAAAACTGTTTTTT. Protein product: CASLRDQGANEKLFF.